Detailed here is one T cell receptor beta chain. Sequenced by immunoSEQ multiplex PCR; TCRdb stores in-frame clones only, minus some. This repertoire shows tens of thousands of clones, approximately 92% found once; its top ten account for 9% to 13%. CDR1 SNHLY and CDR2 FYNNEI come from the germline V gene. Deletions cut 6 bases from V and 3 bases from J, with 17 bases between. The CDR3 runs to 15 residues. This entry is derived from a study of T cell changes during pregnancy in multiple sclerosis. This TCR derives from a female donor with multiple sclerosis, enrolled in a pregnancy study. Sequenced material: CD8+ T cells from peripheral blood mononuclear cells, taken after pregnancy. The rearrangement links TRBV2 to TRBJ1-2, with a weak D call TRBD1 (5 bases). CDR3 sequence (DNA): TGTGCCAGCAGAAGCAGGGTTGTGGGTGACTATGGCTACACCTTC. Its protein product is CASRSRVVGDYGYTF.